This T cell receptor (beta chain) was sequenced for a study of T cells in Graves' hyperthyroidism and ophthalmopathy. Notes on the study in general: Clonotypes that were expanded in thyroid above 0.001 mostly appeared in blood too.

This clonotype was seen at least ten times. Antigen: not known. From RNA transcripts, TCR beta CDR3 regions were amplified. RT-PCR in the first round (using the HTBI primer set) targeted the TCR CDR3. A single record per CDR3 protein comes from TCRdb applying MiXCR to the multiplex PCR reads. This table has about 200,000 distinct CDR3 sequences, approximately 20% appearing once. A roughly 10 ml volume of fresh peripheral blood provided the PBMCs. The TCR sequence derives from a man aged 35-49 years with Graves' hyperthyroidism. The sequenced sample consisted of blood.

The CDR3 nucleotides are TGCGCCAGCAGCCGCACGGCGGGGGGAAACAATGAGCAGTTCTTC. It encodes CASSRTAGGNNEQFF. The gene calls are TRBV5-1 and TRBJ2-1; 8 bases are shared with TRBD2. The J segment lost 5 bases and the V segment lost 4 bases, leaving 8 bases of the junction unmatched. This CDR3 spans 15 amino acids. Germline V gene lookup returns CDR1 SGHRS and CDR2 YFSETQ.